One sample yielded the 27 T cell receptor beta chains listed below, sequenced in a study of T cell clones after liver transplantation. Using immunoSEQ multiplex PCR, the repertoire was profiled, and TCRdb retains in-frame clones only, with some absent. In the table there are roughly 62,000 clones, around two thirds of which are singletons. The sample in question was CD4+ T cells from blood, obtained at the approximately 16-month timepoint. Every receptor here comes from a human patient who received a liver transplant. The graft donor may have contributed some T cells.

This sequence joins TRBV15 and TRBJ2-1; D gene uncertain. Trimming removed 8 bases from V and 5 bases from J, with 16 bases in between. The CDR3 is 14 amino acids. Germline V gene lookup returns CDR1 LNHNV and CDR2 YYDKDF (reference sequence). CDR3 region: CATVDSSGDNEQFF. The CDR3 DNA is TGTGCCACCGTAGACTCATCGGGTGACAATGAGCAGTTCTTC. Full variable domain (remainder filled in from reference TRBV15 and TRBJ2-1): DAMVIQNPRYQVTQFGKPVTLSCSQTLNHNVMYWYQQKSSQAPKLLFHYYDKDFNNEADTPDNFQSRRPNTSFCFLDIRSPGLGDTAMYLCATVDSSGDNEQFFGPGTRLTVL.

Here the CDR3 DNA reads TGTGCCAGTACGACTGAGGGGCAGAACACTGAAGCTTTCTTT. Its protein is CASTTEGQNTEAFF. V gene TRBV5-4 combines with J gene TRBJ1-1; the D gene is possibly TRBD1 (5 bases). V gave up 8 bases and J gave up 1 base, with 15 bases separating them. Looked up from germline, CDR1 is SGHNT and CDR2 is YYREEE (reference sequence). CDR3 length: 14 residues.

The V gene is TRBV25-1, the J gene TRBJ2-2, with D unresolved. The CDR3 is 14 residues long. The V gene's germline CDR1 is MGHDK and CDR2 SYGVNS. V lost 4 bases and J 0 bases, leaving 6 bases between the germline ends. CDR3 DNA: TGTGCCAGCAGTGCCGTCGCGAACACCGGGGAGCTGTTTTTT. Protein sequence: CASSAVANTGELFF.

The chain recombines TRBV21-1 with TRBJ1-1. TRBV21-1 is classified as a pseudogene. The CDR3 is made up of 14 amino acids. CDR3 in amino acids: CASSPRGDSTEAFF. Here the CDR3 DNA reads TGTGCCAGCAGCCCCCGGGGAGATAGCACTGAAGCTTTCTTT.

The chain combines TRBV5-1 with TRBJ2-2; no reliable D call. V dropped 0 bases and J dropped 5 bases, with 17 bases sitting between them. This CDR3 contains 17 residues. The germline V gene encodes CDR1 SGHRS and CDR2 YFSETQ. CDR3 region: CASSLEPPQAMTGELFF. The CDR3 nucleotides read TGCGCCAGCAGCTTGGAGCCCCCTCAGGCCATGACCGGGGAGCTGTTTTTT.

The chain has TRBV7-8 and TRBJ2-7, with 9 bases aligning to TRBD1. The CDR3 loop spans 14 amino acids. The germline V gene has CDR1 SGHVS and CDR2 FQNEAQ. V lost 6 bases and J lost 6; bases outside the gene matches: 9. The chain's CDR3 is CASSVTRDRAEQYV. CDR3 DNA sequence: TGTGCCAGCAGTGTTACGCGGGACAGGGCCGAGCAGTACGTC.

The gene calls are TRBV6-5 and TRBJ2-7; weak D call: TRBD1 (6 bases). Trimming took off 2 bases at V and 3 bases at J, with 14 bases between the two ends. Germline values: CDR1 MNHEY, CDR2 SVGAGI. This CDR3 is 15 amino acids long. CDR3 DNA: TGTGCCAGCAGTTACACAACAGGGCGTCACTACGAGCAGTACTTC. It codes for CASSYTTGRHYEQYF.

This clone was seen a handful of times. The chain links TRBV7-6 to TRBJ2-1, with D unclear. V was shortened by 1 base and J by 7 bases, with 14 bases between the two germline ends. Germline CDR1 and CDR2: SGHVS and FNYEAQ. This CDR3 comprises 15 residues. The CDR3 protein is CASSLGRSRPNEQFF. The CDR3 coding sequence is TGTGCCAGCAGCTTAGGTCGTTCGAGGCCGAATGAGCAGTTCTTC.

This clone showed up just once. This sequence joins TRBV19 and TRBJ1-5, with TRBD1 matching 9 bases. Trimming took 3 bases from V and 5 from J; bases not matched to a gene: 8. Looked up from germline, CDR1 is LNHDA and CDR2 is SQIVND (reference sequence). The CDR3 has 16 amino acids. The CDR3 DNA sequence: TGTGCCAGTAGTATCTGGACAGGGGTTCGGCATCAGCCCCAGCATTTT. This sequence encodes CASSIWTGVRHQPQHF.

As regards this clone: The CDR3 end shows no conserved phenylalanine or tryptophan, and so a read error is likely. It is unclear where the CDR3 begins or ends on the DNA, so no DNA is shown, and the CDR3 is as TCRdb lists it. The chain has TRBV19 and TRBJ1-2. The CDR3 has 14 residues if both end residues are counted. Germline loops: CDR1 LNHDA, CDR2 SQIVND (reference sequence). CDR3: CASSQDWGLGTIVY.

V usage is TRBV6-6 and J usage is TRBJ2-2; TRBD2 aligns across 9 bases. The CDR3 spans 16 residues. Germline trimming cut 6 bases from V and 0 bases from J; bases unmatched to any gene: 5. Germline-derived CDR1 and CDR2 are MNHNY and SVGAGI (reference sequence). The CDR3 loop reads CASRPSGGTNTGELFF. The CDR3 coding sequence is TGTGCCAGCAGACCGAGCGGGGGGACGAACACCGGGGAGCTGTTTTTT.

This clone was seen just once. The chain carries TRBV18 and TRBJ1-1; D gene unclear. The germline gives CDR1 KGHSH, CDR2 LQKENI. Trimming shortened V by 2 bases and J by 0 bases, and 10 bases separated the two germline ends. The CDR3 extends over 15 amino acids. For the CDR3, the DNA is TGTGCCAGCTCACCAGGAGGACCGCTGAACACTGAAGCTTTCTTT. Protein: CASSPGGPLNTEAFF.

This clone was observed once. The CDR3 DNA reads TGTGCCAGCAGCTTATCCGGGTGGACCTACGAGCAGTACGTC. As protein: CASSLSGWTYEQYV. V is TRBV7-2 and J is TRBJ2-7, with D unresolved. The germline V gene has CDR1 SGHTA and CDR2 FQGNSA. V lost 2 bases, J lost 2 bases, and 10 bases lay in between. The CDR3 totals 14 residues.

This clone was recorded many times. The CDR3 DNA reads as TGTGCCAGCAGCCACCCGCGCGGAGGCCCGACTAATGAAAAACTGTTTTTT. Translating gives CASSHPRGGPTNEKLFF. The chain combines TRBV7-9 with TRBJ1-4; D is undetermined. Germline lookup yields CDR1 SEHNR and CDR2 FQNEAQ (reference sequence). V gave up 5 bases and J gave up 2 bases, with 18 bases separating them. The CDR3 is made up of 17 amino acids.

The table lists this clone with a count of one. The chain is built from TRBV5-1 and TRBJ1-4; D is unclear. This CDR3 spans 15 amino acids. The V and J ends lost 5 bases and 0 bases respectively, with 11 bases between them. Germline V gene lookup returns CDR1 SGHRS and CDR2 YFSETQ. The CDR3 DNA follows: TGCGCCAGCAGTCCTCACGGATCAACTAATGAAAAACTGTTTTTT. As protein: CASSPHGSTNEKLFF.

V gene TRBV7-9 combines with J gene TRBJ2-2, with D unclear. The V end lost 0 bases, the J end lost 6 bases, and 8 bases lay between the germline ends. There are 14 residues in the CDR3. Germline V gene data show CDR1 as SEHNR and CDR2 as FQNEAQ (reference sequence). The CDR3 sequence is CASSLAHPSGELFF. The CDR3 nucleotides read TGTGCCAGCAGCTTAGCGCATCCTTCCGGGGAGCTGTTTTTT.

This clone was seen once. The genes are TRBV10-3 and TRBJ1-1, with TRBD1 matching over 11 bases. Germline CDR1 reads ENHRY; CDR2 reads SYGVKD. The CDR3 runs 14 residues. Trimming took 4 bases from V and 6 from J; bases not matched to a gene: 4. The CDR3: CAISAGQGGAEAFF. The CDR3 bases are TGTGCCATCAGTGCGGGACAGGGGGGGGCTGAAGCTTTCTTT.

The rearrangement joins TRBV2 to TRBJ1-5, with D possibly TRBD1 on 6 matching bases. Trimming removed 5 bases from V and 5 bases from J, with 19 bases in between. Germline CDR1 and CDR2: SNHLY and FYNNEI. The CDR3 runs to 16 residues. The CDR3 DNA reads TGTGCCAGCAGTCCGGGGGGTGACAGGTCACATCAGCCCCAGCATTTT. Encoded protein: CASSPGGDRSHQPQHF. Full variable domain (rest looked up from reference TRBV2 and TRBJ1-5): EPEVTQTPSHQVTQMGQEVILRCVPISNHLYFYWYRQILGQKVEFLVSFYNNEISEKSEIFDDQFSVERPDGSNFTLKIRSTKLEDSAMYFCASSPGGDRSHQPQHFGDGTRLSIL.

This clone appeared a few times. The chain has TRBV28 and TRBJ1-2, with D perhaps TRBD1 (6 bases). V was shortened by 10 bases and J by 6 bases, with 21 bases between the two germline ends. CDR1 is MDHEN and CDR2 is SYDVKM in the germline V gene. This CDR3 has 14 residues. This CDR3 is CATRTSGAHHGYTF. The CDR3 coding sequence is TGTGCCACCAGGACGTCGGGGGCTCACCATGGCTACACCTTC.

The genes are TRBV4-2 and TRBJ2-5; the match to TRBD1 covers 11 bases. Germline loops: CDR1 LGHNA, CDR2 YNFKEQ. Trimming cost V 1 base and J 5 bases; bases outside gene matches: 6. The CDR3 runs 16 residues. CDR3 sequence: CASSQGGQGVLETQYF. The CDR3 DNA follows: TGTGCCAGCAGCCAAGGGGGACAGGGGGTCCTGGAGACCCAGTACTTC.

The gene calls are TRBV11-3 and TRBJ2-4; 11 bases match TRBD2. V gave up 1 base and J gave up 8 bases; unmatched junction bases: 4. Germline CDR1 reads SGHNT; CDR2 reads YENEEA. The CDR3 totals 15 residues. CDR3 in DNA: TGTGCCAGCAGCTTAGGTACTAGCGGGAGTGACATTCAGTACTTC. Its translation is CASSLGTSGSDIQYF.

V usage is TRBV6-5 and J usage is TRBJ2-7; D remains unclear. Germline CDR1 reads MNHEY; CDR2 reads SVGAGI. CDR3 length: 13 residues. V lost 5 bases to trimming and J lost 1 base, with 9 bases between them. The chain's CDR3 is CASSASYSYEQYV. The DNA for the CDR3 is TGTGCCAGCAGTGCCAGCTATTCCTACGAGCAGTACGTC.

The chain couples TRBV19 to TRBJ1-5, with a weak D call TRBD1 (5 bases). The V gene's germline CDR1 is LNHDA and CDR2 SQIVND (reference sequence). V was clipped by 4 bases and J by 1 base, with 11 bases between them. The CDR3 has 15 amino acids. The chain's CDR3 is CASSTRTTSNQPQHF. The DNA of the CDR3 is TGTGCCAGTAGTACCCGGACAACCAGCAATCAGCCCCAGCATTTT.

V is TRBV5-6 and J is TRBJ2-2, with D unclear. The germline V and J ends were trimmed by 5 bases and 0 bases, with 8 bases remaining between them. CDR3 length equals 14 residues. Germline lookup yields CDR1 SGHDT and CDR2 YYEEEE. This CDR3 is CASRKGPNTGELFF. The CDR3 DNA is TGTGCCAGCAGGAAAGGACCGAACACCGGGGAGCTGTTTTTT.

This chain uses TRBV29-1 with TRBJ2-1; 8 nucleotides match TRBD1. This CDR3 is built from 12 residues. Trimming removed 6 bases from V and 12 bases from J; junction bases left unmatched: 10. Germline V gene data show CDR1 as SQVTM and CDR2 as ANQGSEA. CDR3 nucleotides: TGCAGCGTGACAGGGGCACTTGCTGGGCAGTTCTTC. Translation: CSVTGALAGQFF.

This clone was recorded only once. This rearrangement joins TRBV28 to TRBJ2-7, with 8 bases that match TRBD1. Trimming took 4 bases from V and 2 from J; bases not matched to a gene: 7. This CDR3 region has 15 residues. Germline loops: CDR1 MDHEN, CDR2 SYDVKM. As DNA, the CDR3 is TGTGCCAGCAGTTCACCAACAGGGGGTACCTACGAGCAGTACTTC. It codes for CASSSPTGGTYEQYF.

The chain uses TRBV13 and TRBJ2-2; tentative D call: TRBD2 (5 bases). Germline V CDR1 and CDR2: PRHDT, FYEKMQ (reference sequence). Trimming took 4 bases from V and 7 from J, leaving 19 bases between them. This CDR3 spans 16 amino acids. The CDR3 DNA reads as TGTGCCAGCAGCTCGCAATTTACCGGACTCTTCGGGGAGCTGTTTTTT. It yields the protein CASSSQFTGLFGELFF.